This section outlines one T cell receptor beta chain sequence together with its context. Its antigen is unknown. These data are taken from a study of cytomegalovirus exposure and HLA in healthy donors. The PCR used 60 Vbeta and 13 Jbeta primers. Assay used: immunoSEQ multiplex PCR; TCRdb lists only in-frame clones, some missing. The table has just over 150,000 clones, around 82% seen once. From germline, CDR1 is ENHRY and CDR2 SYGVKD. This CDR3 has 13 residues. Trimming removed 0 bases at V and 1 base at J, with 3 bases between. General study points: Specific recognition of CMV antigens was confirmed in vitro for a few chains (all CMV-associated). HLA restriction was apparent for most CMV-associated TCR beta chains in a later analysis. There were about 160 TCR beta chains listed as cytomegalovirus-associated.

The TCR was taken from a woman aged 45-65 years in good health and CMV-seropositive. V usage is TRBV10-3 and J usage is TRBJ1-1; unclear D gene. The material sequenced was PBMCs. CDR3 amino acids: CAISESQNTEAFF. The CDR3 DNA follows: TGTGCCATCAGTGAGTCCCAGAACACTGAAGCTTTCTTT.